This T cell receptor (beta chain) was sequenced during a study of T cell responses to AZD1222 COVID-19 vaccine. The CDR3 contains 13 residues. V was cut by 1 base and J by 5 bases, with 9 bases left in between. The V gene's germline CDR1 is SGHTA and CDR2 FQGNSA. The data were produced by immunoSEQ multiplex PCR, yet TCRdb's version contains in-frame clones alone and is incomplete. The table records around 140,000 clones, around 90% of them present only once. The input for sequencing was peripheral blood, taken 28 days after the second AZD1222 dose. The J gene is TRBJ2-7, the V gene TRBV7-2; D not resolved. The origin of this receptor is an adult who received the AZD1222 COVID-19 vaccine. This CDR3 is CASSLEGLDEQYF. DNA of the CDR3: TGTGCCAGCAGCTTAGAAGGGCTCGACGAGCAGTACTTC.